This TCR beta chain was sequenced in a study of memory B cells and T cells in multiple sclerosis. Regarding the study as a whole: Normalization was needed because clone-set size differences affected shared clonotype counts.

After stimulus-free culture, autoproliferating CFSE-dim and non-proliferating CFSE-high T cells were sequenced separately. Replicate wells were pooled after six to seven days of stimulus-free culture of more than 45 million CFSE-labeled PBMCs. The PBMCs received about 0.5 uM CFSE and serum-free culture with no added stimuli. The germline V gene has CDR1 SGHRS and CDR2 YFSETQ. V shed 0 bases and J 7 bases; nucleotides not matched to a gene: 6. The CDR3 runs to 15 residues. The assay was immunoSEQ multiplex PCR, and TCRdb's table has in-frame clones only and misses some. The sample lists 25,000 to 35,000 clones; about 82% were seen once. Note on this clone: The antigen remains undetermined.

The specimen sequenced was PBMCs from blood kept in culture. This clonotype was sampled from a human donor with multiple sclerosis. The rearrangement links TRBV5-1 to TRBJ2-1, with TRBD2 matching 8 bases. As DNA, the CDR3 is TGCGCCAGCAGCTTGGTAGTAGCGGGAATAAATGAGCAGTTCTTC. Its translation: CASSLVVAGINEQFF.